This TCR beta chain was retrieved from a study of blood T cell repertoires in COVID-19. Study summary: The United States, Italy and Spain provided the acute and convalescent COVID-19 samples. In each case, the material was cDNA or gDNA derived from T cells, B-cell-depleted T cells, or PBMCs.

CDR1 is KGHSH, CDR2 LQKENI, per germline. The ends lost 3 bases at V and 6 bases at J; junction bases unmatched: 7. This CDR3 has 15 amino acids. In the authors' workflow: Reference gene primers were amplified, and this amplification served to estimate nucleated cell counts. TCRdb's copy holds only in-frame clones and misses some; the assay was immunoSEQ multiplex PCR. V, J and clone size are those of that table, while D and trimming were read from the DNA. The table lists about 230,000 clones, around four fifths of them singletons. The TCR comes from a woman aged 70 to 79 with active or convalescent COVID-19. Input material: peripheral blood. The rearrangement uses TRBV18 and TRBJ2-3, with TRBD1 matching 9 bases. CDR3 DNA: TGTGCCAGCTCACCCGGGACAGGGATCTTGGATACGCAGTATTTT. Amino acid sequence: CASSPGTGILDTQYF. The entire variable domain, with the rest obtained from reference TRBV18 and TRBJ2-3, is as follows: NAGVMQNPRHLVRRRGQEARLRCSPMKGHSHVYWYRQLPEEGLKFMVYLQKENIIDESGMPKERFSAEFPKEGPSILRIQQVVRGDSAAYFCASSPGTGILDTQYFGPGTRLTVL.